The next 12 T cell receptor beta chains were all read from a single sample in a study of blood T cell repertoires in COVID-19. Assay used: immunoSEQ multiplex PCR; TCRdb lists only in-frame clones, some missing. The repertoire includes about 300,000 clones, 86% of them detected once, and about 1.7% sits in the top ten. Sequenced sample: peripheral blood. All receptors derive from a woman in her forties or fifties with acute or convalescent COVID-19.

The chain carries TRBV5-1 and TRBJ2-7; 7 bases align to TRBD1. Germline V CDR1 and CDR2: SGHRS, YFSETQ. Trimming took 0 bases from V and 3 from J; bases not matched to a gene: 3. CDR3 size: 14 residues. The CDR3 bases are TGCGCCAGCAGCTTGGGACAGGGTTTCTACGAGCAGTACTTC. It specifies CASSLGQGFYEQYF.

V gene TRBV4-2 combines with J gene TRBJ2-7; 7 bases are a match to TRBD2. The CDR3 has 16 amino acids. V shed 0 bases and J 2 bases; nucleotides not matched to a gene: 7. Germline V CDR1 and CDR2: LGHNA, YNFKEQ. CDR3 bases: TGTGCCAGCAGCCAAGAAATAGCGGGTCGGGCCTACGAGCAGTACTTC. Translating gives CASSQEIAGRAYEQYF.

CDR3 nucleotide sequence: TGTGCCAGTATAGGGACAGGGGGCGCGATCGGGGCCAACGTCCTGACTTTC. Its protein is CASIGTGGAIGANVLTF. The chain recombines TRBV19 with TRBJ2-6; 12 bases are a match to TRBD1. This CDR3 comprises 17 residues. The ends lost 7 bases at V and 4 bases at J; junction bases unmatched: 8. Germline CDR1 is LNHDA and CDR2 is SQIVND (reference sequence).

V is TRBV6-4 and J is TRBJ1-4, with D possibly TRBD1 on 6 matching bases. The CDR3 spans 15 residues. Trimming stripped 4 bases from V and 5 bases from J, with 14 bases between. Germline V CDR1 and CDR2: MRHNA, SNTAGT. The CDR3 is CASSVQAGTNEKLFF. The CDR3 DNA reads TGTGCCAGCAGTGTGCAGGCAGGGACAAATGAAAAACTGTTTTTT.

DNA for the CDR3: TGTGCCAGCAGCTTAGCGACAGGGAACCGGGACTACGAGCAGTACTTC. It yields the protein CASSLATGNRDYEQYF. The chain carries TRBV7-2 and TRBJ2-7, with 7 positions matching TRBD1. The CDR3 covers 16 residues. Germline loops: CDR1 SGHTA, CDR2 FQGNSA. The J segment lost 3 bases and the V segment lost 0 bases, leaving 8 bases of the junction unmatched.

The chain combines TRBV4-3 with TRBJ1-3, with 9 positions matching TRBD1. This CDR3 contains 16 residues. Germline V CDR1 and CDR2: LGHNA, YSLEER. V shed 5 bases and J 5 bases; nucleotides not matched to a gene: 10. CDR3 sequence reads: CASSSQVGTGRNTIYF. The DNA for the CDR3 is TGCGCCAGCAGCTCCCAGGTCGGGACAGGGCGAAACACCATATATTTT.

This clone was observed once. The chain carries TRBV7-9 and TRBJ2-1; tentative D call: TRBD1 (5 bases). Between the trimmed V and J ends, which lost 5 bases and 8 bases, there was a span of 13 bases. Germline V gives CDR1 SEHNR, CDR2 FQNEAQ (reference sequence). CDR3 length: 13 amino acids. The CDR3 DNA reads TGTGCCAGCAGCCTCGGACACGACGATGAGCAGTTCTTC. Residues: CASSLGHDDEQFF.

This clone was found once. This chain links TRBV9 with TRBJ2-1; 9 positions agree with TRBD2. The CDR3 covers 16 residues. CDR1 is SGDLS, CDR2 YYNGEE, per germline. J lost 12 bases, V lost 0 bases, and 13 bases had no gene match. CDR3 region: CASSVARTSAGGAQFF. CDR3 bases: TGTGCCAGCAGCGTAGCCCGCACCTCAGCGGGGGGTGCGCAGTTCTTC. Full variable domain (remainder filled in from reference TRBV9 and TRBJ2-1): DSGVTQTPKHLITATGQRVTLRCSPRSGDLSVYWYQQSLDQGLQFLIQYYNGEERAKGNILERFSAQQFPDLHSELNLSSLELGDSALYFCASSVARTSAGGAQFFGPGTRLTVL.

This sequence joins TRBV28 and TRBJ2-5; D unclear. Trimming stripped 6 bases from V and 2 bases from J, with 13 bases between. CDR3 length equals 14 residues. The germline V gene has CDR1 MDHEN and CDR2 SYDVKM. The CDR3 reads CASSELVLQETQYF. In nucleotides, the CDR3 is TGTGCCAGCAGCGAACTCGTATTACAAGAGACCCAGTACTTC.

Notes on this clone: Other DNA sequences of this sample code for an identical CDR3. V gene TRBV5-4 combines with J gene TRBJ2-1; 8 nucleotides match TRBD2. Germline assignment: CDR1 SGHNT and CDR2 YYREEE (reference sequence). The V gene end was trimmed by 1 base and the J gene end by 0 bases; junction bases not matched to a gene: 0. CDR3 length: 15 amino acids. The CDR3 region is CASSLTSGSYNEQFF. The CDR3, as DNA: TGTGCCAGCAGCTTGACTAGCGGCTCCTACAATGAGCAGTTCTTC.

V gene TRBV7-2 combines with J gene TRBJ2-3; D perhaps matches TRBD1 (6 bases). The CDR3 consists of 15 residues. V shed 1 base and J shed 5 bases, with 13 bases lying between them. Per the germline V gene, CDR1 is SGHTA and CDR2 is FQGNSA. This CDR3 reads CASSLGTVPLDTQYF. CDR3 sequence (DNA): TGTGCCAGCAGCTTAGGGACAGTTCCTTTAGATACGCAGTATTTT.

DNA for the CDR3: TGTGCCAGCAGCTTGCGGGGGCGCACCTACAATGAGCAGTTCTTC. Amino acids: CASSLRGRTYNEQFF. The rearrangement joins TRBV7-6 to TRBJ2-1, with D possibly matching TRBD2 (7 bases). The germline gives CDR1 SGHVS, CDR2 FNYEAQ. The CDR3 is 15 amino acids. Trimming cost V 3 bases and J 2 bases, with 11 bases left between them.